The 30 T cell receptor beta chains below were found in one sample sequenced in a study of cytomegalovirus exposure and HLA in healthy donors. The PCR ran on 60 Vbeta and 13 Jbeta primers. TCRdb's copy holds only in-frame clones and misses some; the assay was immunoSEQ multiplex PCR. The table for this sample gives under 150,000 clones. Sequenced material: PBMCs. These receptors all stem from a woman in her sixties or seventies in good health and CMV-seronegative.

The chain carries TRBV28 and TRBJ1-5; D ambiguous. This CDR3 comprises 14 residues. Germline CDR1 MDHEN, CDR2 SYDVKM. Trimming took off 8 bases at V and 1 base at J, with 12 bases between the two ends. In DNA, the CDR3 is TGTGCCAGCCTGCTCCTCGGGAGCAATCAGCCCCAGCATTTT. This codes for CASLLLGSNQPQHF.

The rearrangement joins TRBV18 to TRBJ2-5, with D possibly matching TRBD1 (6 bases). V lost 2 bases and J 4 bases, leaving 20 bases between the germline ends. This CDR3 comprises 17 residues. Germline CDR1 KGHSH, CDR2 LQKENI. The CDR3 sequence: CASSPTWGRELSETQYF. The CDR3 region has the DNA TGTGCCAGCTCACCAACCTGGGGGCGTGAGTTGTCAGAGACCCAGTACTTC.

The chain uses TRBV4-1 and TRBJ1-6; D unclear. There are 17 residues in the CDR3. The V gene lost 1 base and the J gene lost 0 bases, with 10 bases spanning the gap. CDR1 and CDR2 from the germline V gene are MGHRA and YSYEKL. The CDR3 loop reads CASSQVTGSSYNSPLHF. In nucleotides, the CDR3 is TGCGCCAGCAGCCAAGTTACGGGGAGCTCCTATAATTCACCCCTCCACTTT.

CDR3 bases: TGTGCCAGCTCACGGGGGGAGAACACTGAAGCTTTCTTT. Residues: CASSRGENTEAFF. The J gene is TRBJ1-1, the V gene TRBV18; tentative D call: TRBD1 (5 bases). The V end was cut by 4 bases, the J end by 1 base, with 7 bases between. The CDR3 contains 13 residues. The germline gives CDR1 KGHSH, CDR2 LQKENI.

Regarding this clone: Relative to the germline gene, one junction end is altered; a read error may explain this. The V call is TRBV9, the J call TRBJ2-1; TRBD1 is a possible D gene (6 bases). CDR1 is SGDLS and CDR2 is YYNGEE in the germline V gene. The CDR3 length is 15 residues. The CDR3 DNA follows: TGTGCCAGCAGCGTGGGCGGTCCTTGGGACAATAAGCAGTTCTTC. It yields the protein CASSVGGPWDNKQFF.

The chain is built from TRBV19 and TRBJ1-1, with D perhaps matching TRBD1 (5 bases). Looked up from germline, CDR1 is LNHDA and CDR2 is SQIVND (reference sequence). The CDR3 length is 15 residues. V was cut by 3 bases and J by 1 base, with 12 bases left in between. The CDR3 is CASSILPRGNTEAFF. CDR3 nucleotides: TGTGCCAGTAGTATCCTACCTAGGGGGAACACTGAAGCTTTCTTT.

This chain uses TRBV7-6 with TRBJ2-5, with TRBD1 as a possible D gene (6 bases). Germline lookup yields CDR1 SGHVS and CDR2 FNYEAQ. The V gene lost 4 bases and the J gene lost 3 bases, with 15 bases spanning the gap. The CDR3 covers 15 residues. CDR3 nucleotide sequence: TGTGCCAGCAGCTCCCGAGGGCAGGGGAAAGAGACCCAGTACTTC. This sequence encodes CASSSRGQGKETQYF.

V gene TRBV28 combines with J gene TRBJ2-4, with 9 bases aligning to TRBD2. Trimming cost V 4 bases and J 7 bases; bases outside gene matches: 5. From germline, CDR1 is MDHEN and CDR2 SYDVKM. The CDR3 runs to 14 residues. The CDR3 region has the DNA TGTGCCAGCAGTTCAGCGGGAGGAAGGAACATTCAGTACTTC. As protein: CASSSAGGRNIQYF. Variable domain in full (rest from reference TRBV28 and TRBJ2-4): DVKVTQSSRYLVKRTGEKVFLECVQDMDHENMFWYRQDPGLGLRLIYFSYDVKMKEKGDIPEGYSVSREKKERFSLILESASTNQTSMYLCASSSAGGRNIQYFGAGTRLSVL.

V and J are TRBV28 and TRBJ1-4; the match to TRBD1 covers 7 bases. The V and J ends lost 6 bases and 4 bases, in that order; junction bases with no gene match: 5. CDR1 and CDR2 from the germline V gene are MDHEN and SYDVKM. The CDR3 spans 14 residues. CDR3 region: CASSLQGINEKLFF. The CDR3 nucleotides are TGTGCCAGCAGCCTACAGGGGATTAATGAAAAACTGTTTTTT.

The chain carries TRBV6-6 and TRBJ1-1; a weak D match, TRBD1 (6 bases). V lost 2 bases and J lost 5, with 15 bases in between. Germline V gene lookup returns CDR1 MNHNY and CDR2 SVGAGI (reference sequence). This CDR3 region has 15 residues. CDR3 sequence: CASSYGTGRWTEAFF. CDR3 coding DNA: TGTGCCAGCAGTTACGGAACAGGGCGCTGGACTGAAGCTTTCTTT.

The chain carries TRBV4-1 and TRBJ1-4, with 9 positions matching TRBD1. Germline-derived CDR1 and CDR2 are MGHRA and YSYEKL. The CDR3 consists of 16 residues. J lost 7 bases, V lost 1 base, and 7 bases had no gene match. As DNA, the CDR3 is TGCGCCAGCAGCCAAGGACTTCGACAGGGGGGTGAAAAACTGTTTTTT. It is translated as CASSQGLRQGGEKLFF.

The J gene is TRBJ1-6, the V gene TRBV6-1; 7 positions match TRBD1. The CDR3 totals 17 residues. Germline assignment: CDR1 MNHNS and CDR2 SASEGT. The V gene end was trimmed by 4 bases and the J gene end by 7 bases; junction bases not matched to a gene: 13. The CDR3 nucleotides read TGTGCCAGCAGTGGGGGAGACCAGGGGGACTGGAATTCACCCCTCCACTTT. Translation: CASSGGDQGDWNSPLHF.

V is TRBV19 and J is TRBJ1-1, with D tentatively TRBD1 (6 bases). From germline, CDR1 is LNHDA and CDR2 SQIVND (reference sequence). Trimming cost V 3 bases and J 1 base, with 12 bases left between them. The CDR3 contains 15 residues. CDR3 sequence (DNA): TGTGCCAGTAGTATTGGGAGAGGGGGGAACACTGAAGCTTTCTTT. Its protein product is CASSIGRGGNTEAFF.

The rearrangement links TRBV28 to TRBJ2-2, with 9 bases that match TRBD1. J lost 5 bases, V lost 6 bases, and 4 bases had no gene match. CDR1 is MDHEN and CDR2 is SYDVKM in the germline V gene. The CDR3 contains 14 residues. The CDR3 here is CASRQGARTGELFF. The CDR3 DNA reads TGTGCCAGCAGACAGGGGGCGAGGACCGGGGAGCTGTTTTTT.

This sequence joins TRBV5-4 and TRBJ2-1; the D is unclear. V shed 2 bases and J shed 1 base, with 19 bases lying between them. The CDR3 loop spans 18 amino acids. Germline assignment: CDR1 SGHNT and CDR2 YYREEE (reference sequence). The CDR3 is CASSFLKLYPRSYNEQFF. The CDR3 DNA is TGTGCCAGCAGCTTCTTAAAATTGTATCCGAGGTCCTACAATGAGCAGTTCTTC.

The chain couples TRBV6-1 to TRBJ1-4; TRBD1 aligns across 7 bases. This CDR3 spans 13 amino acids. V lost 7 bases to trimming and J lost 6 bases; unmatched junction nucleotides: 5. Germline CDR1 reads MNHNS; CDR2 reads SASEGT. The DNA for the CDR3 is TGTGCCAGCATCCAGGGGGAATATGAAAAACTGTTTTTT. Residues: CASIQGEYEKLFF.

This rearrangement joins TRBV6-6 to TRBJ2-5; no firm D call. V gave up 2 bases and J gave up 4 bases, with 5 bases separating them. CDR1 and CDR2 (germline): MNHNY, SVGAGI (reference sequence). This CDR3 region has 12 residues. Written as DNA, the CDR3 is TGTGCCAGCAGTTACCTACGAGAGACCCAGTACTTC. Residues: CASSYLRETQYF.

CDR3 in amino acids: CASSLLGPTRGNTIYF. In DNA, the CDR3 is TGTGCCAGCAGCCTACTGGGCCCGACGCGCGGAAACACCATATATTTT. The V call is TRBV5-5, the J call TRBJ1-3, with D unresolved. The CDR3 sequence is 16 residues long. V dropped 4 bases and J dropped 4 bases, with 18 bases sitting between them. Germline V gives CDR1 SGHKS, CDR2 YYEKEE (reference sequence).

V and J are TRBV11-2 and TRBJ2-3; 11 bases are shared with TRBD2. After removal of 1 base from V and 7 bases from J, the junction contained 13 bases not matched to a gene. Germline values: CDR1 SGHAT, CDR2 FQNNGV. The CDR3 loop spans 18 amino acids. For the CDR3, the DNA is TGTGCCAGCAGCTTAGCATACACTAGCGGGAGTGTTTTGAATACGCAGTATTTT. It codes for CASSLAYTSGSVLNTQYF.

The CDR3: CASSIRGQSYEQYF. The CDR3 DNA reads as TGTGCCAGTAGTATAAGGGGTCAATCCTACGAGCAGTACTTC. V gene TRBV19 combines with J gene TRBJ2-7; D is possibly TRBD1 (5 bases). V gave up 2 bases and J gave up 1 base, with 9 bases separating them. This CDR3 spans 14 amino acids. The germline V gene has CDR1 LNHDA and CDR2 SQIVND (reference sequence).

The V and J genes are TRBV7-6 and TRBJ1-6; possible D gene TRBD1, 6 bases. Trimming removed 1 base from V and 5 bases from J, with 15 bases in between. CDR3 length: 17 residues. Germline V gives CDR1 SGHVS, CDR2 FNYEAQ. Here the CDR3 reads CASSLEGGRMNNSPLHF. The CDR3 DNA follows: TGTGCCAGCAGCTTAGAGGGGGGGCGGATGAATAATTCACCCCTCCACTTT.

This rearrangement joins TRBV28 to TRBJ2-7, with D possibly matching TRBD1 (5 bases). CDR3 length: 15 amino acids. V lost 5 bases and J lost 2, with 16 bases in between. Germline V gene data show CDR1 as MDHEN and CDR2 as SYDVKM. DNA for the CDR3: TGTGCCAGCAGTCCAGGGTTCGGGTTGGCCTACGAGCAGTACTTC. Translating it yields CASSPGFGLAYEQYF. The full variable domain, rest sourced from reference TRBV28 and TRBJ2-7, is DVKVTQSSRYLVKRTGEKVFLECVQDMDHENMFWYRQDPGLGLRLIYFSYDVKMKEKGDIPEGYSVSREKKERFSLILESASTNQTSMYLCASSPGFGLAYEQYFGPGTRLTVT.

The CDR3 DNA follows: TGTGCCAGCAGCTTGGACAGGGGAGACATTCAGTACTTC. Its protein is CASSLDRGDIQYF. The gene calls are TRBV5-5 and TRBJ2-4; 7 positions match TRBD1. The ends lost 0 bases at V and 8 bases at J; junction bases unmatched: 2. CDR1 SGHKS and CDR2 YYEKEE come from the germline V gene (reference sequence). The CDR3 spans 13 residues.

V gene TRBV2 combines with J gene TRBJ2-3; maybe TRBD1 (6 bases). Looked up from germline, CDR1 is SNHLY and CDR2 is FYNNEI. The CDR3 length is 17 residues. V dropped 0 bases and J dropped 2 bases, with 15 bases sitting between them. CDR3 in amino acids: CASSEAILNRVTDTQYF. The CDR3 nucleotides are TGTGCCAGCAGTGAAGCGATTTTAAACAGGGTCACAGATACGCAGTATTTT.

The chain has TRBV5-1 and TRBJ2-2; TRBD2 agrees at 7 bases. The V segment lost 1 base and the J segment 9 bases; nucleotides outside the gene matches: 9. Germline loops: CDR1 SGHRS, CDR2 YFSETQ. The CDR3 is 15 amino acids. The CDR3 region is CASSLSSGQTRELFF. The CDR3 DNA sequence: TGCGCCAGCAGCTTGTCTAGCGGCCAAACAAGGGAGCTGTTTTTT.

V usage is TRBV28 and J usage is TRBJ1-1; D is possibly TRBD1 (6 bases). CDR1 is MDHEN, CDR2 SYDVKM, per germline. V was cut by 7 bases and J by 1 base, with 13 bases left in between. The CDR3 is made up of 14 amino acids. The DNA for the CDR3 is TGTGCCAGCATAAGGAGGGGGGGGAACACTGAAGCTTTCTTT. Translation: CASIRRGGNTEAFF.

This chain uses TRBV5-1 with TRBJ2-7; 12 bases are shared with TRBD1. Germline V CDR1 and CDR2: SGHRS, YFSETQ. The CDR3 sequence is 17 residues long. The ends lost 0 bases at V and 6 bases at J; junction bases unmatched: 10. The CDR3 nucleotides read TGCGCCAGCAGCTTGGTCCTAACCGGGACAGGGGGCACCGAGCAGTACTTC. Its translation: CASSLVLTGTGGTEQYF. Supplemented by reference TRBV5-1 and TRBJ2-7, the full variable domain reads KAGVTQTPRYLIKTRGQQVTLSCSPISGHRSVSWYQQTPGQGLQFLFEYFSETQRNKGNFPGRFSGRQFSNSRSEMNVSTLELGDSALYLCASSLVLTGTGGTEQYFGPGTRLTVT.

The chain has TRBV18 and TRBJ1-1; no clear D gene. The germline V and J ends were trimmed by 3 bases and 3 bases, with 5 bases remaining between them. Germline V gene data show CDR1 as KGHSH and CDR2 as LQKENI. The CDR3 contains 12 residues. CDR3 nucleotide sequence: TGTGCCAGCTCACCTCCTGACACTGAAGCTTTCTTT. Protein: CASSPPDTEAFF. Looking up the rest from reference TRBV18 and TRBJ1-1 gives the full variable domain: NAGVMQNPRHLVRRRGQEARLRCSPMKGHSHVYWYRQLPEEGLKFMVYLQKENIIDESGMPKERFSAEFPKEGPSILRIQQVVRGDSAAYFCASSPPDTEAFFGQGTRLTVV.

This sequence joins TRBV2 and TRBJ1-4; D is undetermined. This CDR3 is 14 amino acids long. The germline V gene encodes CDR1 SNHLY and CDR2 FYNNEI. Trimming took off 5 bases at V and 0 bases at J, with 7 bases between the two ends. CDR3 sequence reads: CASSLRSTNEKLFF. The CDR3 bases are TGTGCCAGCAGTCTCAGATCAACTAATGAAAAACTGTTTTTT. The complete variable domain, with remaining parts taken from reference TRBV2 and TRBJ1-4, reads EPEVTQTPSHQVTQMGQEVILRCVPISNHLYFYWYRQILGQKVEFLVSFYNNEISEKSEIFDDQFSVERPDGSNFTLKIRSTKLEDSAMYFCASSLRSTNEKLFFGSGTQLSVL.

The J gene is TRBJ1-5, the V gene TRBV9, with D perhaps matching TRBD1 (5 bases). Germline lookup yields CDR1 SGDLS and CDR2 YYNGEE. V was shortened by 3 bases and J by 4 bases, with 14 bases between the two germline ends. The CDR3 has 15 amino acids. The CDR3 DNA sequence: TGTGCCAGCAGCGGGACAAGCCTCTTTAATCAGCCCCAGCATTTT. It encodes CASSGTSLFNQPQHF.